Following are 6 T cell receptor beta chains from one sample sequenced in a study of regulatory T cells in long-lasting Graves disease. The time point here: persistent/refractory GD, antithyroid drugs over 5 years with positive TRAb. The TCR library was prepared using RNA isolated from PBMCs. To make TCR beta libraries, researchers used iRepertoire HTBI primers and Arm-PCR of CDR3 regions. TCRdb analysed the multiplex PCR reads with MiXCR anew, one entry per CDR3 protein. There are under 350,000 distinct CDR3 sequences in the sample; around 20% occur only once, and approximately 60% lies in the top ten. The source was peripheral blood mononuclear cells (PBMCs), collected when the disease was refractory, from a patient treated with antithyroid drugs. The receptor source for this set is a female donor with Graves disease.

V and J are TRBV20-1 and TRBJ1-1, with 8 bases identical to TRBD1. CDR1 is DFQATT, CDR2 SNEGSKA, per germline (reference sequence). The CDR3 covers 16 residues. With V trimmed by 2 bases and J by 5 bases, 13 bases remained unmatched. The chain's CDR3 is CSARQIRQGPRTEAFF. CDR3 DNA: TGCAGTGCTAGACAGATAAGACAGGGGCCTAGAACTGAAGCTTTCTTT.

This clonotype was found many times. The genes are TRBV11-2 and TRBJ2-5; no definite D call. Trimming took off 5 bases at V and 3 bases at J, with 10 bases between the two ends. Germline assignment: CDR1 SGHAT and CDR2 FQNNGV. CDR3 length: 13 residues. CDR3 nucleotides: TGTGCCAGCAGCCCGCGGTGGGAAGAGACCCAGTACTTC. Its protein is CASSPRWEETQYF. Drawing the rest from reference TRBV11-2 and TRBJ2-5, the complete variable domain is EAGVAQSPRYKIIEKRQSVAFWCNPISGHATLYWYQQILGQGPKLLIQFQNNGVVDDSQLPKDRFSAERLKGVDSTLKIQPAKLEDSAVYLCASSPRWEETQYFGPGTRLLVL.

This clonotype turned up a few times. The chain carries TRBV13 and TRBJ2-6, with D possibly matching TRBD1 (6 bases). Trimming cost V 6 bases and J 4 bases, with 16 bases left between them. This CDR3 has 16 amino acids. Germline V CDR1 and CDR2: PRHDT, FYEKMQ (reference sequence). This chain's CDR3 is CASSPPTGPGANVLTF. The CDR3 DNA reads TGTGCCAGCAGTCCTCCAACAGGGCCCGGGGCCAACGTCCTGACTTTC.

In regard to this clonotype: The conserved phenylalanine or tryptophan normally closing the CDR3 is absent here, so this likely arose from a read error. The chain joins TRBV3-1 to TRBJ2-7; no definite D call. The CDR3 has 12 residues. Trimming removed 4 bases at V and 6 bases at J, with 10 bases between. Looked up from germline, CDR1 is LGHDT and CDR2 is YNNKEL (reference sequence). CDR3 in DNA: TGTGCCAGCAGCCCGGGTCAGAGCGAGCAGTACTCC. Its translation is CASSPGQSEQYS.

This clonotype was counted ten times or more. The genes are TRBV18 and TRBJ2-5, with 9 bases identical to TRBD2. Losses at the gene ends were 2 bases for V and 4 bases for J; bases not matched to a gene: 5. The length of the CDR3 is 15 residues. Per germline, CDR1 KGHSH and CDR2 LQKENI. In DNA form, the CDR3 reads TGTGCCAGCTCACCAAACAGCGGGAGGCTAGAGACCCAGTACTTC. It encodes CASSPNSGRLETQYF.

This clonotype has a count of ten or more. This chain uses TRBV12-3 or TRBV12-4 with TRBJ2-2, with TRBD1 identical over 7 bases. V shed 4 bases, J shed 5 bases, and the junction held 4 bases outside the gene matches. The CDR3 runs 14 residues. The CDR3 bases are TGTGCCAGCAGTTCGGCCAGGGGGACCGGGGAGCTGTTTTTT. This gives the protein CASSSARGTGELFF.